The T cell receptor (beta chain) described here comes from a study of T-cell reconstitution after alpha-beta-depleted transplantation in children (dated by TCRdb to 2016 to 2017). For context, the study as a whole: T-cell immune reconstitution after TCRalphabeta/CD19-depleted allogeneic hematopoietic cell transplantation in children was quantitatively tracked in the study by means of TCR repertoire profiling.

On this clonotype: The target of this receptor is not known. Base qualities are not provided; no much larger clone lies one nucleotide away.

Trimming costs V 7 bases and J 10 bases, and their ends lie 10 bases apart. From the cysteine up to the phenylalanine, the CDR3 has a length of 11 residues. Of all the DNA, just the CDR3 is kept, 33 bases in frame from base 1. CDR1 and CDR2 were assigned from the germline V gene as MGHDK and SYGVNS. The library was produced with PCR. Sequencing was carried out with an Illumina HiSeq 2500. TCR libraries were prepared with molecular barcoding, using unique molecular identifiers to normalize TCRbeta repertoire quantification. Clones were called with MiXCR by TCRdb after fastp trimmed the public reads at Q25, and only in-frame beta chains were retained. Each CDR3 protein gets just one entry, which takes the most common genes and DNA from the rows behind it. The sample data list about 190,000 distinct CDR3 sequences, and around 7% of these were observed just once. Of the sample, around 3% falls within the top ten clones.

The sequences come from PBMCs from the stem cell graft donor, collected from the stem cell graft. Recombination joined TRBV25-1 with TRBJ1-4; TRBD1 is perhaps the D gene, given 6 matching bases. The TCR was taken from a human donor who donated a stem cell graft to a child with Wiskott-Aldrich syndrome. The CDR3 region has the sequence CASTQGRKLFF. The sequenced DNA: TGTGCCAGCACACAGGGCCGAAAACTGTTTTTT.